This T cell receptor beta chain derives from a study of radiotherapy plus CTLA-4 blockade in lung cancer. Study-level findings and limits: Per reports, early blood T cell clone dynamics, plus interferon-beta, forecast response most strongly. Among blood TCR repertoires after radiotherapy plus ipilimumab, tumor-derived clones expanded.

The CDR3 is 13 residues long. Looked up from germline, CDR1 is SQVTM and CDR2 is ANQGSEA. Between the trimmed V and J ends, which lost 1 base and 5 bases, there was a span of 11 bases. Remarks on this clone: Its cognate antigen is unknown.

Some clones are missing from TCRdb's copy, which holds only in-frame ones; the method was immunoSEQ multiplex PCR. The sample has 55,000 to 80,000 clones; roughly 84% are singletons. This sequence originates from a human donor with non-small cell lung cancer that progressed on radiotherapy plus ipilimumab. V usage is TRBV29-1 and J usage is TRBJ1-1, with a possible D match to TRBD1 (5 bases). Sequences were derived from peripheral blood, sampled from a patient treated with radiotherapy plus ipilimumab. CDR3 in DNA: TGCAGCGTTGAAGTCATGGAGGGGACTGAAGCTTTCTTT. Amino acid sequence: CSVEVMEGTEAFF.